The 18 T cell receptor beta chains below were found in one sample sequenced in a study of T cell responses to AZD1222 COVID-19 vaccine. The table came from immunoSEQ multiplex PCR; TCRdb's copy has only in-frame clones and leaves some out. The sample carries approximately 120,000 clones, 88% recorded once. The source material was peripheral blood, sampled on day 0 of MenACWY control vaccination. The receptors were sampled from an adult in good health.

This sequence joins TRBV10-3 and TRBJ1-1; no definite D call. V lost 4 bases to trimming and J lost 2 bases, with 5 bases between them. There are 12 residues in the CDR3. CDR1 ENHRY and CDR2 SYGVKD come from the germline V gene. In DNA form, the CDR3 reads TGTGCCATCAGTGCCGTAAACACTGAAGCTTTCTTT. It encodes CAISAVNTEAFF.

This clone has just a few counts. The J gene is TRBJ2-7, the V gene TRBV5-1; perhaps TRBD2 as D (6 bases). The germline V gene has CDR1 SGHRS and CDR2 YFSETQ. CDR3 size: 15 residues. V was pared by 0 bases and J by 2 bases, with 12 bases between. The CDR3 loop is CASSLVAGTAYEQYF. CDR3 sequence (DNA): TGCGCCAGCAGCTTGGTGGCGGGAACTGCCTACGAGCAGTACTTC.

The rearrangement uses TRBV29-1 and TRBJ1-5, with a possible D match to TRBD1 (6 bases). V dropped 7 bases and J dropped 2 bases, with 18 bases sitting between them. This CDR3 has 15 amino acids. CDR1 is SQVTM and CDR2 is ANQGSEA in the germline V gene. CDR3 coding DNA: TGCAGCGCCGGAACGGGGGCGAGCGGCAATCAGCCCCAGCATTTT. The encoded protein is CSAGTGASGNQPQHF.

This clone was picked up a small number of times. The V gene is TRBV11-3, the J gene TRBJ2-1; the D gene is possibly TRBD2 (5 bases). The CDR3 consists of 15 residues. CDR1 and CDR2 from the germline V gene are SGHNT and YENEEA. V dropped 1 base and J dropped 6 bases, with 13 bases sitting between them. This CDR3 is CASSLGDQEVNEQFF. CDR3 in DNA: TGTGCCAGCAGCTTAGGGGATCAGGAGGTCAATGAGCAGTTCTTC.

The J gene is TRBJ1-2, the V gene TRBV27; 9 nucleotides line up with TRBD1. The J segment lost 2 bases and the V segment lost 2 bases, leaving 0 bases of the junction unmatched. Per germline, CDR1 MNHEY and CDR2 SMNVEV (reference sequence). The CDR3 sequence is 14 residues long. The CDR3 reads CASSLGTGNYGYTF. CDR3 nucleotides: TGTGCCAGCAGTTTAGGGACAGGGAACTATGGCTACACCTTC.

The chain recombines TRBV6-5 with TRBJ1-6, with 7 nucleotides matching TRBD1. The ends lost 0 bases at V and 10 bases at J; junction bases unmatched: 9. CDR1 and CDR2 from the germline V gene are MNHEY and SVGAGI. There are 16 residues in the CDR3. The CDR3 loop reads CASSYSLAGGPSPLHF. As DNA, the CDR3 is TGTGCCAGCAGTTACTCGTTGGCAGGGGGTCCGTCACCCCTCCACTTT.

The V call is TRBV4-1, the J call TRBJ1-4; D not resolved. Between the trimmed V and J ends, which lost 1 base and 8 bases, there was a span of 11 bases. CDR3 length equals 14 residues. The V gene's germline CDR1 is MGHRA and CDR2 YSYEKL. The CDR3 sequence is CASSQGGSGEKLFF. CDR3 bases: TGCGCCAGCAGCCAAGGAGGATCCGGCGAAAAACTGTTTTTT.

Written as DNA, the CDR3 is TGTGCCAGCAGCGGAGCAGTAAACGACTATGGCTACACCTTC. It yields the protein CASSGAVNDYGYTF. The rearrangement links TRBV7-2 to TRBJ1-2; D gene ambiguous. The length of the CDR3 is 14 residues. Between the trimmed V and J ends, which lost 5 bases and 3 bases, there was a span of 13 bases. CDR1 is SGHTA, CDR2 FQGNSA, per germline.

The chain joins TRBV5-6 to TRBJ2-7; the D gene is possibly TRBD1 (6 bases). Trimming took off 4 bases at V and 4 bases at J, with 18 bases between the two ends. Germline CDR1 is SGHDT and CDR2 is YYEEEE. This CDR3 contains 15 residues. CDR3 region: CASSVGTWKDYEQYF. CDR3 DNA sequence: TGTGCCAGCAGCGTCGGGACATGGAAGGATTACGAGCAGTACTTC.

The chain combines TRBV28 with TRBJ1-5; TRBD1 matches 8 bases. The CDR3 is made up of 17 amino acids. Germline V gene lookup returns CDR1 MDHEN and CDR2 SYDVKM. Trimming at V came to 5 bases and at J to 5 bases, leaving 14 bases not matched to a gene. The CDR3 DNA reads TGTGCCAGCAGTGAACCCGGGACAGGCATAAGTCATCAGCCCCAGCATTTT. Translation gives CASSEPGTGISHQPQHF.

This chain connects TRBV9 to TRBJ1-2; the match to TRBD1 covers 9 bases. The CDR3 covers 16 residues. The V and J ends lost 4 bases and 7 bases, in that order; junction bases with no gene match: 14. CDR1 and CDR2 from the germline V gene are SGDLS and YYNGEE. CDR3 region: CASSLGAGQGLGGYTF. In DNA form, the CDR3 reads TGTGCCAGCAGCCTGGGGGCCGGACAGGGGTTAGGTGGCTACACCTTC.

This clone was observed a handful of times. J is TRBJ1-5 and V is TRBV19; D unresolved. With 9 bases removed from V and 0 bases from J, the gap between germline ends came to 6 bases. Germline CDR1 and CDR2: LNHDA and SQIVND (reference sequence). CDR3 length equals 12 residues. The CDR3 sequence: CASAYSNQPQHF. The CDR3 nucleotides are TGTGCCAGCGCCTATAGCAATCAGCCCCAGCATTTT.

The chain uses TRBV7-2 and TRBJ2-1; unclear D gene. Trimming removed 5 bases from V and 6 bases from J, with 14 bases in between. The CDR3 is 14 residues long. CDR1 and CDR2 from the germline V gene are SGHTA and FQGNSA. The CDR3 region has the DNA TGTGCCAGCAGCACCCGCCCCCCTCCCAATGAGCAGTTCTTC. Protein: CASSTRPPPNEQFF. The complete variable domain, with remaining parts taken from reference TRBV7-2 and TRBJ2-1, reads GAGVSQSPSNKVTEKGKDVELRCDPISGHTALYWYRQSLGQGLEFLIYFQGNSAPDKSGLPSDRFSAERTGGSVSTLTIQRTQQEDSAVYLCASSTRPPPNEQFFGPGTRLTVL.

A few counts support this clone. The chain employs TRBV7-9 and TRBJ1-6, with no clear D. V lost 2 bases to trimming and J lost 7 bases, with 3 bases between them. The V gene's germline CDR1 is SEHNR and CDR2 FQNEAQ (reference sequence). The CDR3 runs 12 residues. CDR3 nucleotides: TGTGCCAGCAGCTTAAGCAATTCACCCCTCCACTTT. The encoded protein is CASSLSNSPLHF.

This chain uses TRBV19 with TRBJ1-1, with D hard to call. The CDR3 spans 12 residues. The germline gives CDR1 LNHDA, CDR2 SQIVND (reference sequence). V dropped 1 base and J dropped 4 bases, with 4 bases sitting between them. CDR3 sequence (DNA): TGTGCCAGTAGTATAGTACCCACTGAAGCTTTCTTT. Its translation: CASSIVPTEAFF.

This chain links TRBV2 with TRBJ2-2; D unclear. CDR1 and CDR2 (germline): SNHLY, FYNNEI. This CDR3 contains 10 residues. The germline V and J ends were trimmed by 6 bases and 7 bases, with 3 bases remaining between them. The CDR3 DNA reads TGTGCCAGCAGCAACGGGGAGCTGTTTTTT. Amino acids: CASSNGELFF. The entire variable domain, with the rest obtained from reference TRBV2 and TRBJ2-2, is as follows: EPEVTQTPSHQVTQMGQEVILRCVPISNHLYFYWYRQILGQKVEFLVSFYNNEISEKSEIFDDQFSVERPDGSNFTLKIRSTKLEDSAMYFCASSNGELFFGEGSRLTVL.

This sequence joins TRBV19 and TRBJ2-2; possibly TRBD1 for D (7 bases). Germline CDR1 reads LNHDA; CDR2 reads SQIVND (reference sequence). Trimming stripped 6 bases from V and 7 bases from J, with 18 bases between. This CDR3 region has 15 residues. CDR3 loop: CASSNRGGVVGELFF. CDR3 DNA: TGTGCCAGTAGCAACAGGGGCGGGGTAGTCGGGGAGCTGTTTTTT.

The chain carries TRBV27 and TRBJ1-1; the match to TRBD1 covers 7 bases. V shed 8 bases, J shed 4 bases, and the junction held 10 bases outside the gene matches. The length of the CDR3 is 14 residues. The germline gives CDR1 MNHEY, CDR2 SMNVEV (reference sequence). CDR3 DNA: TGTGCCAGCGGGTACAGGGGAGCAAGCACTGAAGCTTTCTTT. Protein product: CASGYRGASTEAFF.